The 8 T cell receptor beta chains reported below all come from one sample, sequenced in a study of glioma-infiltrating T cells. The iRepertoire nested amplicon-rescue multiplex PCR amplified TCR alpha and beta CDR3s from RNA. TCRdb reprocessed the multiplex PCR reads via MiXCR and lists one record per CDR3 protein. Here the sample spans around 180,000 distinct CDR3 sequences, around 40% being singletons. Material for sequencing was glioma tissue, nonneoplastic brain tissue, or PBMCs (not recorded which). The origin of the receptors is a human donor with low-grade glioma or glioblastoma, undergoing nonglioma brain surgery, or in good health (not recorded which).

Many counts were recorded for this clonotype. The chain has TRBV6-6 and TRBJ2-7; D might be TRBD2 (5 bases). Germline loops: CDR1 MNHNY, CDR2 SVGAGI (reference sequence). Deletions cut 0 bases from V and 2 bases from J, with 14 bases between. The length of the CDR3 is 16 residues. The chain's CDR3 is CASSYSRDSRAYEQYF. As DNA, the CDR3 is TGTGCCAGCAGTTACTCGAGGGATAGTAGAGCCTACGAGCAGTACTTC.

This clonotype was observed at least ten times. The chain couples TRBV7-2 to TRBJ2-1; 7 positions match TRBD2. This CDR3 region has 13 residues. V lost 5 bases, J lost 6 bases, and 4 bases stayed unmatched. The V gene's germline CDR1 is SGHTA and CDR2 FQGNSA. The CDR3 here is CASSPGLSNEQFF. Here the CDR3 DNA reads TGTGCCAGCAGCCCGGGACTAAGCAATGAGCAGTTCTTC. The whole variable domain, filled in from reference TRBV7-2 and TRBJ2-1, reads GAGVSQSPSNKVTEKGKDVELRCDPISGHTALYWYRQSLGQGLEFLIYFQGNSAPDKSGLPSDRFSAERTGGSVSTLTIQRTQQEDSAVYLCASSPGLSNEQFFGPGTRLTVL.

This clonotype was seen ten or more times. The chain links TRBV20-1 to TRBJ1-5; D possibly corresponds to TRBD1 (5 bases). The CDR3 sequence is 15 residues long. Germline V gives CDR1 DFQATT, CDR2 SNEGSKA (reference sequence). Trimming took off 5 bases at V and 5 bases at J, with 19 bases between the two ends. The CDR3 is CSADGKTGGDQPQHF. The CDR3 coding sequence is TGCAGTGCTGACGGGAAAACCGGAGGGGATCAGCCCCAGCATTTT.

This clonotype came up many times. The chain couples TRBV28 to TRBJ1-1; no reliable D call. Germline values: CDR1 MDHEN, CDR2 SYDVKM. V lost 6 bases and J lost 1, with 15 bases in between. The length of the CDR3 is 15 residues. The CDR3 sequence is CASSPYRTRNTEAFF. Here the CDR3 DNA reads TGTGCCAGCAGCCCTTACCGGACCCGGAACACTGAAGCTTTCTTT. The full variable domain, with the rest looked up from reference TRBV28 and TRBJ1-1, is DVKVTQSSRYLVKRTGEKVFLECVQDMDHENMFWYRQDPGLGLRLIYFSYDVKMKEKGDIPEGYSVSREKKERFSLILESASTNQTSMYLCASSPYRTRNTEAFFGQGTRLTVV.

As regards this clonotype: One end of the junction fails to match germline, which may point to a read error. J is TRBJ1-6 and V is TRBV6-1, with D tentatively TRBD1 (5 bases). The CDR3 totals 15 residues. Germline V gene sequence: CDR1 MNHNS, CDR2 SASEGT. CDR3 in DNA: TGTGCCAGAGGGACTGCCCCACTTGAGGGCCCACCCCTCAACTTT. Translating it yields CARGTAPLEGPPLNF.

Comment on this clonotype: Compared with germline, one end of the junction differs, possibly owing to a read error. V usage is TRBV29-1 and J usage is TRBJ1-5; no reliable D call. From germline, CDR1 is SQVTM and CDR2 ANQGSEA. CDR3 length: 12 amino acids. The CDR3 is CSVARDGQHQHF. The CDR3 DNA is TGCAGCGTCGCAAGGGATGGGCAGCACCAGCATTTT.

As to this clonotype: A much bigger clone sits one base away, suggesting this may be a read error. The J gene is TRBJ1-2, the V gene TRBV2; a possible D gene is TRBD1 (6 bases). This CDR3 has 12 amino acids. Trimming took off 6 bases at V and 8 bases at J, with 13 bases between the two ends. CDR1 is SNHLY, CDR2 FYNNEI, per germline. The CDR3, as DNA: TGTGCCAGCAGGGAGGGGGAACGGGGCTACACCTTC. Protein product: CASREGERGYTF.

This clonotype appeared many times. The chain links TRBV28 to TRBJ2-3; tentative D call: TRBD2 (7 bases). The CDR3 has 16 residues. Germline V gene lookup returns CDR1 MDHEN and CDR2 SYDVKM. The V and J ends lost 5 bases and 3 bases respectively, with 18 bases between them. The CDR3 reads CASSRIGGARTDTQYF. CDR3 nucleotides: TGTGCCAGCAGTAGAATAGGGGGGGCGCGGACAGATACGCAGTATTTT.